Below, 20 T cell receptor beta chains from the same sample are listed, as sequenced in a study of shared clonotypes between healthy human individuals. Using immunoSEQ multiplex PCR, the repertoire was profiled, and TCRdb retains in-frame clones only, with some absent. The sample yields hundreds of thousands of clones, 90% to 96% seen once. The specimen was naive CD4+ T cells sorted from blood. Documented subset: CD45RA+ positively selected. The receptor set was obtained from a woman between 25 and 40 years old in good health.

This sequence joins TRBV11-2 and TRBJ2-1; TRBD2 is a possible D gene (6 bases). The CDR3 loop spans 14 amino acids. Germline assignment: CDR1 SGHAT and CDR2 FQNNGV. V lost 1 base, J lost 4 bases, and 8 bases lay in between. The CDR3 sequence: CASSLAGVYNEQFF. CDR3 nucleotides: TGTGCCAGCAGCTTAGCGGGAGTTTACAATGAGCAGTTCTTC.

The V gene is TRBV6-1, the J gene TRBJ1-5; unclear D gene. The V gene lost 7 bases and the J gene lost 9 bases, with 10 bases spanning the gap. CDR3 size: 11 residues. Germline loops: CDR1 MNHNS, CDR2 SASEGT. CDR3 residues: CASMLSGPQHF. The CDR3 DNA sequence: TGTGCCAGCATGCTCAGTGGGCCCCAGCATTTT.

This clone was counted between two and nine times. The same CDR3 is also encoded by other DNA sequences in this sample. The chain couples TRBV4-1 to TRBJ1-2, with D perhaps TRBD1 (6 bases). The V and J ends lost 5 bases and 3 bases respectively, with 10 bases between them. The germline V gene has CDR1 MGHRA and CDR2 YSYEKL. The CDR3 is made up of 13 amino acids. CDR3 sequence (DNA): TGCGCCAGCAGCTTACAGGGAGACTATGGCTACACCTTC. Translation: CASSLQGDYGYTF.

This chain connects TRBV29-1 to TRBJ1-1; tentatively, D is TRBD1 (6 bases). This CDR3 has 14 residues. Trimming took off 5 bases at V and 0 bases at J, with 13 bases between the two ends. From germline, CDR1 is SQVTM and CDR2 ANQGSEA. CDR3 region: CSVLKPGVNTEAFF. The CDR3 nucleotides are TGCAGCGTTTTAAAACCAGGGGTGAACACTGAAGCTTTCTTT.

J is TRBJ2-7 and V is TRBV18; 10 nucleotides align to TRBD2. This CDR3 comprises 16 residues. Trimming at V came to 3 bases and at J to 0 bases, leaving 5 bases not matched to a gene. CDR1 is KGHSH, CDR2 LQKENI, per germline. The DNA of the CDR3 is TGTGCCAGCTCACCGAGGACTAGCGGAAGCTCCTACGAGCAGTACTTC. Amino acids: CASSPRTSGSSYEQYF.

This rearrangement joins TRBV4-1 to TRBJ1-1; tentatively, D is TRBD1 (6 bases). Germline V gene lookup returns CDR1 MGHRA and CDR2 YSYEKL. CDR3 length: 15 residues. V gave up 1 base and J gave up 0 bases, with 9 bases separating them. The CDR3: CASSQGQAMNTEAFF. The CDR3 DNA reads as TGCGCCAGCAGCCAAGGACAGGCGATGAACACTGAAGCTTTCTTT.

V and J are TRBV10-3 and TRBJ2-3; no reliable D call. Germline V CDR1 and CDR2: ENHRY, SYGVKD. The CDR3 is 14 amino acids. The V end was cut by 6 bases, the J end by 6 bases, with 16 bases between. CDR3 in DNA: TGTGCCATCAGCTCCCTGGGATTCTCGGATACGCAGTATTTT. Protein sequence: CAISSLGFSDTQYF.

The chain uses TRBV18 and TRBJ2-2, with 10 nucleotides matching TRBD1. In germline, CDR1 is KGHSH, CDR2 LQKENI. Trimming cost V 5 bases and J 3 bases; bases outside gene matches: 6. The CDR3 is 16 amino acids. CDR3 in amino acids: CASSAIGTGDTGELFF. Written as DNA, the CDR3 is TGTGCCAGCTCAGCGATCGGGACAGGGGACACCGGGGAGCTGTTTTTT.

This clone was observed a single time. V gene TRBV9 combines with J gene TRBJ2-7, with a tentative D call TRBD2 (6 bases). V was cut by 0 bases and J by 0 bases, with 7 bases left in between. Germline assignment: CDR1 SGDLS and CDR2 YYNGEE. CDR3 length: 14 amino acids. The CDR3 DNA is TGTGCCAGCAGCGTAGACGGGAGCTCCTACGAGCAGTACTTC. This gives the protein CASSVDGSSYEQYF.

The chain recombines TRBV6-1 with TRBJ1-1; 8 nucleotides match TRBD1. J lost 4 bases, V lost 6 bases, and 4 bases had no gene match. CDR1 MNHNS and CDR2 SASEGT come from the germline V gene. The CDR3 is 13 amino acids. The CDR3 is CASRGQGSTEAFF. The CDR3 DNA is TGTGCCAGCAGAGGACAGGGTAGCACTGAAGCTTTCTTT.

The chain is built from TRBV28 and TRBJ2-3; possible D gene TRBD2, 6 bases. The CDR3 is made up of 18 amino acids. Germline V gene lookup returns CDR1 MDHEN and CDR2 SYDVKM. V shed 5 bases and J shed 0 bases, with 21 bases lying between them. Written as DNA, the CDR3 is TGTGCCAGCAGTACTTTAGCGGATATAAGACCCAGCACAGATACGCAGTATTTT. Protein sequence: CASSTLADIRPSTDTQYF.

The chain uses TRBV9 and TRBJ1-4; no definite D call. This CDR3 has 14 residues. Germline CDR1 is SGDLS and CDR2 is YYNGEE. The V end lost 0 bases, the J end lost 4 bases, and 7 bases lay between the germline ends. The CDR3 reads CASSVGQYNEKLFF. The CDR3 DNA reads as TGTGCCAGCAGCGTAGGGCAGTATAATGAAAAACTGTTTTTT.

The rearrangement links TRBV5-1 to TRBJ2-3; possibly TRBD2 for D (6 bases). This CDR3 is built from 17 residues. Germline V gene data show CDR1 as SGHRS and CDR2 as YFSETQ. V lost 0 bases, J lost 2 bases, and 16 bases lay in between. The CDR3 bases are TGCGCCAGCAGCTTGGGTGTCGGCGGGATCTCCACAGATACGCAGTATTTT. Translated, it gives CASSLGVGGISTDTQYF.

The chain combines TRBV27 with TRBJ2-7; 10 nucleotides agree with TRBD2. The CDR3 runs 14 residues. Germline V gene lookup returns CDR1 MNHEY and CDR2 SMNVEV (reference sequence). The V gene end was trimmed by 6 bases and the J gene end by 3 bases; junction bases not matched to a gene: 5. CDR3 in amino acids: CASRTSGIIYEQYF. CDR3 in DNA: TGTGCCAGCAGAACTAGCGGGATTATCTACGAGCAGTACTTC.

CDR3 sequence: CAWRETGGGYEQYF. As DNA, the CDR3 is TGTGCCTGGAGAGAGACAGGGGGCGGGTACGAGCAGTACTTC. The J gene is TRBJ2-7, the V gene TRBV30, with 10 bases matching TRBD1. CDR3 length: 14 residues. Germline trimming cut 3 bases from V and 4 bases from J; bases unmatched to any gene: 6. The V gene's germline CDR1 is GTSNPN and CDR2 SVGIG (reference sequence).

The CDR3 sequence is CASRPRIAGVRGNEQFF. CDR3 nucleotides: TGTGCCAGCAGACCTCGCATCGCGGGAGTAAGGGGCAATGAGCAGTTCTTC. The V gene is TRBV7-8, the J gene TRBJ2-1; 7 nucleotides agree with TRBD2. V gave up 6 bases and J gave up 6 bases; unmatched junction bases: 17. Per the germline V gene, CDR1 is SGHVS and CDR2 is FQNEAQ. The CDR3 contains 17 residues.

This clone was observed a single time. V usage is TRBV5-1 and J usage is TRBJ1-6; tentative D call: TRBD1 (6 bases). V lost 4 bases to trimming and J lost 8 bases, with 13 bases between them. CDR3 size: 14 residues. CDR1 is SGHRS and CDR2 is YFSETQ in the germline V gene. The CDR3 loop is CASSLGGRDSPLHF. CDR3 DNA: TGCGCCAGCAGCCTAGGGGGTAGGGATTCACCCCTCCACTTT.

This chain links TRBV5-1 with TRBJ2-7; no definite D call. The germline gives CDR1 SGHRS, CDR2 YFSETQ. The germline V and J ends were trimmed by 4 bases and 4 bases, with 18 bases remaining between them. The CDR3 contains 15 residues. CDR3 sequence reads: CASSPGVGAVYEQYF. The CDR3 nucleotides read TGCGCCAGCAGCCCTGGGGTAGGAGCAGTATACGAGCAGTACTTC. The variable domain in full, with the rest retrieved from reference TRBV5-1 and TRBJ2-7, is KAGVTQTPRYLIKTRGQQVTLSCSPISGHRSVSWYQQTPGQGLQFLFEYFSETQRNKGNFPGRFSGRQFSNSRSEMNVSTLELGDSALYLCASSPGVGAVYEQYFGPGTRLTVT.

The rearrangement uses TRBV9 and TRBJ2-3; no reliable D call. The CDR3 extends over 15 amino acids. Germline V lookup: CDR1 SGDLS, CDR2 YYNGEE. Trimming removed 0 bases from V and 6 bases from J, with 14 bases in between. In DNA form, the CDR3 reads TGTGCCAGCAGCGTAGCCATCCGAGGCAGGGATACGCAGTATTTT. Translating gives CASSVAIRGRDTQYF.

The rearrangement joins TRBV28 to TRBJ2-5; 7 bases are shared with TRBD2. The DNA end lines up better with TRBJ2-7; the J call may be wrong. Germline CDR1 is MDHEN and CDR2 is SYDVKM. This CDR3 has 13 residues. The DNA for the CDR3 is TGTGCCAGCAGGGCGGGAGTGACCTACGAGCAGTACTTC. This gives the protein CASRAGVTYEQYF.